The clone carrying this T cell receptor (beta chain) was counted between two and nine times. The antigen is unknown. The data stem from a study of T-cell reconstitution after alpha-beta-depleted transplantation in children. The CDR3 spans 14 residues. V dropped 3 bases and J dropped 5 bases, with 13 bases sitting between them. Study-wide findings and caveats: After transplant, at about two months, alpha-beta T cells were reportedly derived from several hundred expanded graft clones. The authors attributed T-cell counts and diversity one year after transplant mostly to newly produced T cells.

As it was prepared, the TCRbeta library received unique molecular identifiers. TCRdb passed the PCR reads through MiXCR, listing each CDR3 protein once. The sample holds approximately 980,000 distinct CDR3 sequences, around 30% seen once. The sequence derives from a boy younger than two who had a stem cell transplant for SCID, so the T cells may come from the graft donor. This specimen consisted of PBMCs, mostly from graft donor cells, obtained 360 days after TCRalphabeta/CD19-depleted stem cell transplant. The gene calls are TRBV12-3 or TRBV12-4 and TRBJ1-1, with D possibly matching TRBD1 (5 bases). DNA for the CDR3: TGTGCCAGCAGTTTTAGTCAGGAGGGGACTGAAGCTTTCTTT. Its translation is CASSFSQEGTEAFF.